This T cell receptor (beta chain) was captured in a study of T cell changes during pregnancy in multiple sclerosis. Trimming cost V 7 bases and J 8 bases; bases outside gene matches: 6. From germline, CDR1 is SQVTM and CDR2 ANQGSEA. The CDR3 runs 13 residues. TCRdb keeps only in-frame clones here, not all; method: immunoSEQ multiplex PCR. The data show about 94,000 clones, approximately 94% seen once. This TCR derives from a female donor with multiple sclerosis, enrolled in a pregnancy study. The material sequenced was peripheral blood, taken in the third trimester of pregnancy. This sequence joins TRBV29-1 and TRBJ2-2, with TRBD1 matching 11 bases. The DNA of the CDR3 is TGCAGCGCCCGGACAGGGGGCTCTGGGGAGCTGTTTTTT. Amino acid sequence: CSARTGGSGELFF.